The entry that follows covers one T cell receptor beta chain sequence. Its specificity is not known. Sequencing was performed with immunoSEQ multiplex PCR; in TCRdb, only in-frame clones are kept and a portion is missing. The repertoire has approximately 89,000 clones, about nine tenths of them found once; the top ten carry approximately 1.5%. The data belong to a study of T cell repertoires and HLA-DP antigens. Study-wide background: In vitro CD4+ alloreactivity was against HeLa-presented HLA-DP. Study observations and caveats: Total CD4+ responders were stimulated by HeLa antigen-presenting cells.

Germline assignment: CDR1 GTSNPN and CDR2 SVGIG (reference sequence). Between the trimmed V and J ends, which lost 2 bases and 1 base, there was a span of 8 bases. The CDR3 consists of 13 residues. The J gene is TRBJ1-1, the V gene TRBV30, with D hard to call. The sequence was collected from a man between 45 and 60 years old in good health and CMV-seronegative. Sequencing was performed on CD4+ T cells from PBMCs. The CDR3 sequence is CAWSRTTNTEAFF. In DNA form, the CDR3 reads TGTGCCTGGAGTCGAACAACGAACACTGAAGCTTTCTTT.